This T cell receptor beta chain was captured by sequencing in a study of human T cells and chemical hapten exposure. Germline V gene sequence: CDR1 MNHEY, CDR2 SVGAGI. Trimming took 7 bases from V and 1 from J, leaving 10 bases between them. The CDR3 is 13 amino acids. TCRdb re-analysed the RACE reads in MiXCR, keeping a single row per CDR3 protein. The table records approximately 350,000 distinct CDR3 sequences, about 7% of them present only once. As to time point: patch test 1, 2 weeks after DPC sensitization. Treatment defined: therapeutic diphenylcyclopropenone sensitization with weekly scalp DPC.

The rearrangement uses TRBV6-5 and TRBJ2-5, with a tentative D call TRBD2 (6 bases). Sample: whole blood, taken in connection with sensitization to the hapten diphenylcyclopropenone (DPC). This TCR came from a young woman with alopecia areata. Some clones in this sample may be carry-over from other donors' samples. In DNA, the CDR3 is TGTGCCAGCAAAGGAGGGCTCCAAGAGACCCAGTACTTC. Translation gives CASKGGLQETQYF.